These T cell receptor beta chains were read from a single sample in a study of cytomegalovirus exposure and HLA in healthy donors. The repertoire was sequenced with immunoSEQ multiplex PCR; TCRdb's copy has only in-frame clones and lacks some. The repertoire holds 150,000 to 250,000 clones, 82% seen once, with roughly 0.097% in the top ten. Specimen: PBMCs. The receptors originated from a boy aged 2 to 9 in good health and CMV-seronegative. CDR3s include the opening cysteine and the closing phenylalanine or tryptophan. The order of the fields is V gene, J gene, D gene, clone size, CDR3 DNA, CDR3 protein. A D gene is named only where the DNA matches it firmly. Size values are once, few and many counts, or a class for expanded clones, and some rows have none.

TRBV5-1	TRBJ2-1	-	-	TGCGCCAGCAGCTTGAGCGACAGTGAGCAGTTCTTC	CASSLSDSEQFF
TRBV10-3	TRBJ1-1	-	-	TGTGCCAGCATGACAGAGCCGAACACTGAAGCTTTCTTT	CASMTEPNTEAFF
TRBV2	TRBJ2-2	TRBD2	-	TGTGCCAGCAAGCTAGCGGGGACCGGGGAGCTGTTTTTT	CASKLAGTGELFF
TRBV7-3	TRBJ2-1	TRBD2	-	TGTGCCAGCAGCCTAGGTCCAAGCGGGGGGGCCATTGAGCAGTTCTTC	CASSLGPSGGAIEQFF
TRBV5-4	TRBJ2-1	-	-	TGTGCCAGCAGCTCGGACAGCCCCAATGAGCAGTTCTTC	CASSSDSPNEQFF
TRBV27	TRBJ2-3	-	-	TGTGCCACCACGGACAGAAGCACAGATACGCAGTATTTT	CATTDRSTDTQYF
TRBV4-3	TRBJ1-2	-	-	TGCGCCAGCAGCCAAGATCGGAGGGATCGGGACTATGGCTACACCTTC	CASSQDRRDRDYGYTF
TRBV10-2	TRBJ2-5	TRBD2	-	TGCGCCAGCAGTGAGCAATCGGGGGGAGGGGAGACCCAGTACTTC	CASSEQSGGGETQYF
TRBV9	TRBJ1-1	TRBD1	-	TGTGCCAGCAGCGTAGGGGGACAGCCGAACACTGAAGCTTTCTTT	CASSVGGQPNTEAFF
TRBV25-1	TRBJ2-3	-	-	TGTGCCAGCAGTGAATACCGGGTGGGCGGGGCGGGAGATACGCAGTATTTT	CASSEYRVGGAGDTQYF
TRBV6-1	TRBJ1-6	-	-	TGTGCCGCCAACCGGGGTGTCTATAATTCACCCCTCCACTTT	CAANRGVYNSPLHF
TRBV11-2	TRBJ2-7	-	-	TGTGCCAGCAGGAACAGGGCCTACGAGCAGTACTTC	CASRNRAYEQYF
TRBV15	TRBJ2-2	-	-	TGTGCCACCAGCAGAGAGAACAGGGCGAACACCGGGGAGCTGTTTTTT	CATSRENRANTGELFF
TRBV12-5	TRBJ2-1	-	-	TGTGCTAGTGGTTTGGCCTACCAAGGCGAGAGGCCCTCCAATGAGCAGTTCTTC	CASGLAYQGERPSNEQFF
TRBV6-5	TRBJ2-5	-	-	TGTGCCAGCAGTTGGAGGGGGGGGGAGACCCAGTACTTC	CASSWRGGETQYF
TRBV5-1	TRBJ2-5	TRBD1	-	TGCGCCAGCAGCTACCGGGACAGGGCCCAAGAGACCCAGTACTTC	CASSYRDRAQETQYF
TRBV2	TRBJ1-5	TRBD1	-	TGTGCCAGCAGTGAATTGGGGACAGGGCTCTTCGGGGCCAAGCATTTT	CASSELGTGLFGAKHF
TRBV6-5	TRBJ2-7	-	-	TGTGCCAGCAGTTACCAACTTGACTCCTACGAGCAGTACTTC	CASSYQLDSYEQYF
TRBV9	TRBJ2-3	-	-	TGTGCCAGCAGCGTAGGAGCCGGACGGACGGGGGATACGCAGTATTTT	CASSVGAGRTGDTQYF
TRBV7-9	TRBJ2-5	TRBD2	-	TGTGCCAGCAGCTTCGGGCTAGCGGGGGGAAACGAGGAGACCCAGTACTTC	CASSFGLAGGNEETQYF
TRBV2	TRBJ1-6	TRBD1	-	TGTGCCAGCAGTTCAAACAGGGGATCCAATTCACCCCTCCACTTT	CASSSNRGSNSPLHF
TRBV5-1	TRBJ2-3	-	few	TGCGCCAGCAGCTTTGGTGTCGGGGAAGATACGCAGTATTTT	CASSFGVGEDTQYF
TRBV6-1	TRBJ1-1	TRBD1	-	TGTGCCAGCAGTGAACTAGACAGGGTAAACACTGAAGCTTTCTTT	CASSELDRVNTEAFF
TRBV5-6	TRBJ2-3	TRBD2	-	TGTGCCAGCAGCTTGGATCGGGGGGGCACAGATACGCAGTATTTT	CASSLDRGGTDTQYF
TRBV4-2	TRBJ2-3	TRBD1	-	TGTGCCAGCAGCCCCGAGACAGGGGGCGGATCAGATACGCAGTATTTT	CASSPETGGGSDTQYF
TRBV9	TRBJ2-1	TRBD2	-	TGTGCCAGCAGCGTAGTAGTGCTAGCGGATAGAAATGAGCAGTTCTTC	CASSVVVLADRNEQFF
TRBV9	TRBJ2-3	-	few	TGTGCCAGCAGCGTCCTGGGGAGGTTAGGAGATACGCAGTATTTT	CASSVLGRLGDTQYF
TRBV10-3	TRBJ1-2	TRBD1	-	TGTGCCATCAGTGGTGAACAGGGGCTTTATGGCTACACCTTC	CAISGEQGLYGYTF
TRBV9	TRBJ2-7	-	-	TGTGCCAGCGCACAGGTACGCTACGAGCAGTACTTC	CASAQVRYEQYF
TRBV18	TRBJ2-2	-	-	TGTGCCAGCTCACCGGCGGAAGGAACCGGGGAGCTGTTTTTT	CASSPAEGTGELFF